This T cell receptor (beta chain) was captured by sequencing in a study of sequential checkpoint blockade in melanoma. Study-wide context: DNA from 91 pretreatment tumor samples underwent TCRβ immunosequencing.

Sequencing used immunoSEQ multiplex PCR; TCRdb keeps in-frame clones, though not all of them. The data hold some 40,000 clones, with 30% to 35% observed a single time. CDR3 length: 15 residues. Trimming shortened V by 1 base and J by 0 bases, and 9 bases separated the two germline ends. Germline lookup yields CDR1 SGHNT and CDR2 YENEEA. The treatment was: randomized to nivolumab then ipilimumab (arm A) or the reverse (arm B). None of the patients previously received DNA-damaging chemotherapy. V gene TRBV11-3 combines with J gene TRBJ1-1; a weak D match, TRBD1 (5 bases). This clonotype was obtained from a human donor with melanoma. Specimen: tumor tissue (inferred from file names), collected from a patient given nivolumab and ipilimumab in sequence. CDR3 nucleotides: TGTGCCAGCAGCTTAGTGGGGGGGATGAACACTGAAGCTTTCTTT. It is translated as CASSLVGGMNTEAFF.